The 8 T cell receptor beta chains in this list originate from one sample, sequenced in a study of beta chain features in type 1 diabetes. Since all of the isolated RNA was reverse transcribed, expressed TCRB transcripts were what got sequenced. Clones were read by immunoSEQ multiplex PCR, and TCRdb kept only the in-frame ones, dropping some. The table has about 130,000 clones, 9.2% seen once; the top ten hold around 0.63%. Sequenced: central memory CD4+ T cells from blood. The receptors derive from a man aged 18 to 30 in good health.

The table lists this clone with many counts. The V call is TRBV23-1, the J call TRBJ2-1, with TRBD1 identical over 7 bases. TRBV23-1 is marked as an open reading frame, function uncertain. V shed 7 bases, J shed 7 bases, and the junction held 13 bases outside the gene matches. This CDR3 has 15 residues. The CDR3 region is CASKIDRALSNEQFF. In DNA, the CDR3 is TGCGCCAGCAAGATTGACAGGGCCCTTTCGAATGAGCAGTTCTTC.

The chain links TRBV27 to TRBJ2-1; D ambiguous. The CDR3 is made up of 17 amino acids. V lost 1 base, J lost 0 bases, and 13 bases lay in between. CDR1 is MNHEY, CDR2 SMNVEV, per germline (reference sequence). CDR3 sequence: CASSLYETVNSYNEQFF. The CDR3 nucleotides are TGTGCCAGCAGTTTATACGAGACTGTCAACTCCTACAATGAGCAGTTCTTC.

This chain's CDR3 is CASSPRPAGGDEQYF. CDR3 nucleotide sequence: TGTGCCAGCAGCCCAAGACCGGCCGGGGGGGACGAGCAGTACTTC. The genes are TRBV5-4 and TRBJ2-7, with 8 bases identical to TRBD2. CDR3 size: 15 residues. V was clipped by 4 bases and J by 5 bases; unmatched bases: 11. Germline V gene lookup returns CDR1 SGHNT and CDR2 YYREEE (reference sequence).

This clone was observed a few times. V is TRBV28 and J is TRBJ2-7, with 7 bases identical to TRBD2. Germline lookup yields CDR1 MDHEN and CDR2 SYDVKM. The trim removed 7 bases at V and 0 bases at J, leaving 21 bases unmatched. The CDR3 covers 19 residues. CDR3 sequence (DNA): TGTGCCAGCATCGAAGCGGGACGTACTCCACCCCCTGCCTCCTACGAGCAGTACTTC. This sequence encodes CASIEAGRTPPPASYEQYF.

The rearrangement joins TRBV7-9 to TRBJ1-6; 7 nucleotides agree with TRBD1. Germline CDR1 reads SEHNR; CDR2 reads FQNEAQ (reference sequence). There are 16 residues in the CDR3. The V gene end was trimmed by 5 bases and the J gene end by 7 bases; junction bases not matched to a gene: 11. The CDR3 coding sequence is TGTGCCAGCAGCAGTGGACAGGCGGCTGGGAATTCACCCCTCCACTTT. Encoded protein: CASSSGQAAGNSPLHF.

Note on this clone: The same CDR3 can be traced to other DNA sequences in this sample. The CDR3 coding sequence is TGTGCCAGCAGTTTAGCCAGCTATGGCTACACCTTC. The encoded protein is CASSLASYGYTF. The chain uses TRBV28 and TRBJ1-2; no firm D call. CDR3 length: 12 amino acids. Trimming cost V 2 bases and J 4 bases, with 5 bases left between them. Germline loops: CDR1 MDHEN, CDR2 SYDVKM.

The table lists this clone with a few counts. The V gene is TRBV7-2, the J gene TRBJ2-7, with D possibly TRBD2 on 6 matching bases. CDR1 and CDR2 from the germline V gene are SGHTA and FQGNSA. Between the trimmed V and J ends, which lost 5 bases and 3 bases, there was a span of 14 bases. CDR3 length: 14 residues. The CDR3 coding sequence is TGTGCCAGCAGCCGCCCCGGGGGAGGCTACGAGCAGTACTTC. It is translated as CASSRPGGGYEQYF.

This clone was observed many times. The CDR3 sequence: CASSLGPGRTDTQYF. The CDR3 region has the DNA TGTGCCAGCAGCTTAGGTCCGGGGAGAACAGATACGCAGTATTTT. The J gene is TRBJ2-3, the V gene TRBV7-2; D may be TRBD2 (5 bases). V lost 1 base and J lost 3, with 11 bases in between. The CDR3 runs 15 residues. Germline V gene data show CDR1 as SGHTA and CDR2 as FQGNSA.